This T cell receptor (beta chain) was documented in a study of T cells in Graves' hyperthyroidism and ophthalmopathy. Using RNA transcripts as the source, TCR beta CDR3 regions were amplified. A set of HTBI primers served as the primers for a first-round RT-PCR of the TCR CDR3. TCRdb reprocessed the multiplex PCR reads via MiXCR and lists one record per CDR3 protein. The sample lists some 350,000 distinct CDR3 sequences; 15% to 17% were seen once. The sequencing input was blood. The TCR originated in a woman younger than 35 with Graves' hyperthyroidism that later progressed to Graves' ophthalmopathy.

The CDR3 here is CASSISGQYGYTF. CDR3 in DNA: TGTGCCAGTAGTATTTCCGGACAGTATGGCTACACCTTC. The chain couples TRBV19 to TRBJ1-2, with D maybe TRBD1 (6 bases). V lost 3 bases to trimming and J lost 5 bases, with 10 bases between them. The CDR3 has 13 residues. In germline, CDR1 is LNHDA, CDR2 SQIVND (reference sequence).